This entry lists 5 T cell receptor beta chains sequenced from one sample in a study of response to subunit inactivated influenza vaccine. One entry per CDR3 protein, called by TCRdb with MiXCR from the RT-PCR reads. The sample yields 500,000 or so distinct CDR3 sequences, more than 15% seen once. The sequences come from CD4+ T cells sorted from PBMCs, collected roughly 24 months after vaccination. Receptors were obtained from a man aged 50 to 69 who received an inactivated influenza vaccine.

This clonotype has more than one count but fewer than ten. The chain couples TRBV9 to TRBJ2-7; D is unclear. Per germline, CDR1 SGDLS and CDR2 YYNGEE. This CDR3 region has 14 residues. V gave up 0 bases and J gave up 4 bases, with 11 bases separating them. CDR3 DNA sequence: TGTGCCAGCAGCGTAGACGCAGGAACTTACGAGCAGTACTTC. It specifies CASSVDAGTYEQYF.

The chain joins TRBV7-2 to TRBJ2-5; tentative D call: TRBD1 (5 bases). Trimming removed 2 bases at V and 1 base at J, with 17 bases between. CDR1 is SGHTA, CDR2 FQGNSA, per germline. The CDR3 has 17 residues. The CDR3 region has the DNA TGTGCCAGCAGCTTATTCCCTGCTGGGGCTTTCCAAGAGACCCAGTACTTC. Its protein product is CASSLFPAGAFQETQYF.

This clonotype was counted ten times or more. The rearrangement uses TRBV5-1 and TRBJ2-1; 16 positions match TRBD2. Losses at the gene ends were 4 bases for V and 4 bases for J; bases not matched to a gene: 5. Germline V gene data show CDR1 as SGHRS and CDR2 as YFSETQ. This CDR3 is 17 amino acids long. The CDR3 sequence: CASSPGLAGGFYNEQFF. Written as DNA, the CDR3 is TGCGCCAGCAGCCCGGGACTAGCGGGGGGGTTTTACAATGAGCAGTTCTTC.

This clonotype was seen a handful of times. This rearrangement joins TRBV5-6 to TRBJ2-7; 8 positions match TRBD1. Germline CDR1 and CDR2: SGHDT and YYEEEE. The J segment lost 0 bases and the V segment lost 4 bases, leaving 3 bases of the junction unmatched. The CDR3 totals 14 residues. The CDR3 here is CASSPDRASYEQYF. DNA for the CDR3: TGTGCCAGCAGCCCGGACAGGGCCTCCTACGAGCAGTACTTC.

This clonotype showed up just a few times. The J gene is TRBJ1-2, the V gene TRBV12-3 or TRBV12-4, with TRBD1 matching over 10 bases. V lost 4 bases and J lost 7; bases outside the gene matches: 9. This CDR3 has 15 amino acids. CDR3 coding DNA: TGTGCCAGCAGTTCCCGGACAGGGGGATACGGTGGCTACACCTTC. It is translated as CASSSRTGGYGGYTF.